This entry lists 24 T cell receptor beta chains sequenced from one sample in a study of OX40 agonist ivuxolimab in advanced cancers. TCRdb keeps only in-frame clones here, not all; method: immunoSEQ multiplex PCR. The sample lists about 47,000 clones; roughly 82% were seen once. Here the sequenced sample was CD4+ or CD8+ T cells sorted from blood, taken in a trial of the OX40 agonist ivuxolimab. The receptors stem from an adult with an advanced solid tumor such as melanoma, head and neck, liver or kidney cancer.

V gene TRBV7-2 combines with J gene TRBJ2-7; a weak D match, TRBD2 (7 bases). From germline, CDR1 is SGHTA and CDR2 FQGNSA. The CDR3 is 15 amino acids. The ends were cut back, 5 bases at V and 5 bases at J, with 19 bases in the middle. CDR3 region: CASSLGGQAVNEQYF. CDR3 in DNA: TGTGCCAGCAGCCTCGGGGGGCAGGCGGTAAACGAGCAGTACTTC.

The chain couples TRBV5-6 to TRBJ1-1; D not resolved. The CDR3 spans 12 residues. Trimming pared 6 bases from V and 0 bases from J, leaving 6 bases between. Germline V lookup: CDR1 SGHDT, CDR2 YYEEEE. Here the CDR3 DNA reads TGTGCCAGCACCCAATTGAACACTGAAGCTTTCTTT. It specifies CASTQLNTEAFF. Variable domain in full (rest from reference TRBV5-6 and TRBJ1-1): DAGVTQSPTHLIKTRGQQVTLRCSPKSGHDTVSWYQQALGQGPQFIFQYYEEEERQRGNFPDRFSGHQFPNYSSELNVNALLLGDSALYLCASTQLNTEAFFGQGTRLTVV.

The chain has TRBV12-5 and TRBJ2-2; the match to TRBD2 covers 9 bases. This CDR3 has 13 residues. Unmatched junction bases numbered 3, after V lost 11 bases and J lost 2 bases. Germline V gene lookup returns CDR1 LGHNT and CDR2 FRNRAP. The DNA of the CDR3 is TGTGCTTCGGGACTAGCAAACACCGGGGAGCTGTTTTTT. It yields the protein CASGLANTGELFF.

CDR3 sequence (DNA): TGTGCCAGCAGCCAAGATGCTCATAGCAATCAGCCCCAGCATTTT. This sequence encodes CASSQDAHSNQPQHF. The rearrangement uses TRBV4-2 and TRBJ1-5; D ambiguous. Per the germline V gene, CDR1 is LGHNA and CDR2 is YNFKEQ. The V gene lost 0 bases and the J gene lost 0 bases, with 6 bases spanning the gap. The CDR3 contains 15 residues.

The chain has TRBV10-1 and TRBJ1-2, with 9 bases lining up with TRBD1. V trimming: 6 bases; J trimming: 8 bases; junction bases outside the gene matches: 7. Germline-derived CDR1 and CDR2 are WNHNN and SYGVQD (reference sequence). The CDR3 contains 13 residues. This CDR3 is CASSRTGAEGYTF. In DNA, the CDR3 is TGCGCCAGCAGCCGGACAGGGGCGGAAGGCTACACCTTC.

This clone was found a few times. The chain employs TRBV10-1 and TRBJ1-1; no reliable D call. The V end was cut by 6 bases, the J end by 1 base, with 12 bases between. Per germline, CDR1 WNHNN and CDR2 SYGVQD (reference sequence). This CDR3 has 14 residues. The CDR3 region has the DNA TGCGCCAGCAGCGATCCTATCAAGAACACTGAAGCTTTCTTT. It encodes CASSDPIKNTEAFF.

The chain uses TRBV15 and TRBJ1-2; D is uncertain. Trimming left V 4 bases short and J 8 bases short, with 17 bases between. The length of the CDR3 is 14 residues. In germline, CDR1 is LNHNV, CDR2 YYDKDF (reference sequence). Here the CDR3 reads CATSTASILGGYTF. As DNA, the CDR3 is TGTGCCACCAGCACCGCTTCCATCCTCGGGGGCTACACCTTC. Complete variable domain (other parts from reference TRBV15 and TRBJ1-2): DAMVIQNPRYQVTQFGKPVTLSCSQTLNHNVMYWYQQKSSQAPKLLFHYYDKDFNNEADTPDNFQSRRPNTSFCFLDIRSPGLGDTAMYLCATSTASILGGYTFGSGTRLTVV.

The rearrangement links TRBV9 to TRBJ2-7; D not certain. The CDR3 is 12 amino acids. The germline CDR1 and CDR2 sequences are SGDLS and YYNGEE. The V end lost 0 bases, the J end lost 3 bases, and 4 bases lay between the germline ends. CDR3: CASSVDGYEQYF. In nucleotides, the CDR3 is TGTGCCAGCAGCGTAGACGGCTACGAGCAGTACTTC.

Turning to this clone: Other DNA sequences from this sample encode an identical CDR3 as well. The rearrangement uses TRBV15 and TRBJ1-5; D is unclear. CDR1 LNHNV and CDR2 YYDKDF come from the germline V gene (reference sequence). The CDR3 consists of 13 residues. V was shortened by 0 bases and J by 7 bases, with 7 bases between the two germline ends. CDR3 coding DNA: TGTGCCACCAGCAGAGATCAGTACCAGCCCCAGCATTTT. This translates into CATSRDQYQPQHF. Looking up the rest from reference TRBV15 and TRBJ1-5 gives the full variable domain: DAMVIQNPRYQVTQFGKPVTLSCSQTLNHNVMYWYQQKSSQAPKLLFHYYDKDFNNEADTPDNFQSRRPNTSFCFLDIRSPGLGDTAMYLCATSRDQYQPQHFGDGTRLSIL.

This sequence joins TRBV11-2 and TRBJ2-7; 9 bases fit TRBD2. Unmatched junction bases numbered 2, after V lost 2 bases and J lost 0 bases. The V gene's germline CDR1 is SGHAT and CDR2 FQNNGV. The CDR3 consists of 15 residues. CDR3 protein: CASSLIAGDSYEQYF. The CDR3 DNA follows: TGTGCCAGCAGCTTAATAGCGGGGGACTCCTACGAGCAGTACTTC.

This clone was observed once. The V gene is TRBV6-1, the J gene TRBJ1-4; 7 bases fit TRBD1. From germline, CDR1 is MNHNS and CDR2 SASEGT. CDR3 length equals 14 residues. V trimming: 7 bases; J trimming: 6 bases; junction bases outside the gene matches: 8. The CDR3 DNA follows: TGTGCCAGCATTAGACAGGGCGGCGATGAAAAACTGTTTTTT. As protein: CASIRQGGDEKLFF.

This chain links TRBV19 with TRBJ1-1, with TRBD1 matching over 9 bases. Trimming took 4 bases from V and 1 from J; bases not matched to a gene: 7. The germline V gene encodes CDR1 LNHDA and CDR2 SQIVND (reference sequence). This CDR3 is 16 amino acids long. The CDR3 DNA reads as TGTGCCAGTAGTAACCCGCCGGGACAGGGGAACACTGAAGCTTTCTTT. Encoded protein: CASSNPPGQGNTEAFF. Variable domain in full (rest from reference TRBV19 and TRBJ1-1): DGGITQSPKYLFRKEGQNVTLSCEQNLNHDAMYWYRQDPGQGLRLIYYSQIVNDFQKGDIAEGYSVSREKKESFPLTVTSAQKNPTAFYLCASSNPPGQGNTEAFFGQGTRLTVV.

This clone came up once. CDR3 sequence reads: CASSLGLGNTDTQYF. In DNA, the CDR3 is TGTGCCAGCAGCTTAGGGCTAGGCAACACAGATACGCAGTATTTT. This sequence joins TRBV11-2 and TRBJ2-3; no clear D. The CDR3 totals 15 residues. Germline loops: CDR1 SGHAT, CDR2 FQNNGV. V was clipped by 1 base and J by 2 bases, with 10 bases between them. Based on the CDR3 plus reference TRBV11-2 and TRBJ2-3, the full variable domain is EAGVAQSPRYKIIEKRQSVAFWCNPISGHATLYWYQQILGQGPKLLIQFQNNGVVDDSQLPKDRFSAERLKGVDSTLKIQPAKLEDSAVYLCASSLGLGNTDTQYFGPGTRLTVL.

CDR3 nucleotides: TGTGCCAGCAGCTTACGGCGGGGGTCAGATACGCAGTATTTT. Its translation: CASSLRRGSDTQYF. The chain couples TRBV11-2 to TRBJ2-3; TRBD2 matches at 7 bases. The J segment lost 4 bases and the V segment lost 2 bases, leaving 3 bases of the junction unmatched. This CDR3 comprises 14 residues. Germline CDR1 is SGHAT and CDR2 is FQNNGV.

This chain uses TRBV6-5 with TRBJ2-1, with D hard to call. In germline, CDR1 is MNHEY, CDR2 SVGAGI. V was pared by 0 bases and J by 13 bases, with 13 bases between. This CDR3 has 13 residues. This CDR3 reads CASSYSGRVTQFF. The CDR3 DNA reads as TGTGCCAGCAGTTACTCGGGTCGGGTTACTCAGTTCTTC.

The chain links TRBV7-9 to TRBJ2-7, with a weak D call TRBD2 (6 bases). Trimming cost V 6 bases and J 7 bases, with 19 bases left between them. The length of the CDR3 is 14 residues. The germline CDR1 and CDR2 sequences are SEHNR and FQNEAQ (reference sequence). DNA of the CDR3: TGTGCCAGCAGTCGCGGGGCGGGGATAGGTGAGCAGTACTTC. Its translation is CASSRGAGIGEQYF.

V and J are TRBV9 and TRBJ2-1; D is possibly TRBD1 or TRBD2 (7 bases each). Looked up from germline, CDR1 is SGDLS and CDR2 is YYNGEE. The ends were cut back, 6 bases at V and 7 bases at J, with 17 bases in the middle. The CDR3 contains 14 residues. The CDR3 spells CASNAGGGWNEQFF. The CDR3 nucleotides read TGTGCCAGCAACGCAGGGGGGGGATGGAATGAGCAGTTCTTC.

This clone was seen more than once but under ten times. The chain couples TRBV18 to TRBJ1-1; tentatively, D is TRBD1 (6 bases). The CDR3 consists of 13 residues. The germline V gene has CDR1 KGHSH and CDR2 LQKENI. Trimming took off 0 bases at V and 9 bases at J, with 11 bases between the two ends. For the CDR3, the DNA is TGTGCCAGCTCACCACCCCGGGACACCCAAGCTTTCTTT. This sequence encodes CASSPPRDTQAFF.

The chain is built from TRBV5-1 and TRBJ1-2; 7 nucleotides line up with TRBD1. The CDR3 has 16 amino acids. Unmatched junction bases numbered 11, after V lost 0 bases and J lost 6 bases. Looked up from germline, CDR1 is SGHRS and CDR2 is YFSETQ. The CDR3 DNA sequence: TGCGCCAGCAGCTTGGAGGCAGGGGGGCAAGGGGATGGCTACACCTTC. Translated: CASSLEAGGQGDGYTF.

The chain employs TRBV30 and TRBJ1-2, with D perhaps TRBD1 (6 bases). V was clipped by 1 base and J by 7 bases, with 13 bases between them. Per the germline V gene, CDR1 is GTSNPN and CDR2 is SVGIG (reference sequence). There are 13 residues in the CDR3. CDR3 residues: CAWSEGGRAGYTF. CDR3 bases: TGTGCCTGGAGTGAGGGGGGTAGAGCTGGCTACACCTTC.

This clone was found once. The chain has TRBV11-2 and TRBJ1-3; the D is unclear. The CDR3 has 14 residues. In germline, CDR1 is SGHAT, CDR2 FQNNGV. The V and J ends lost 5 bases and 3 bases respectively, with 11 bases between them. CDR3 loop: CASSHRQVGNTIYF. CDR3 DNA: TGTGCCAGCAGCCACCGACAAGTTGGAAACACCATATATTTT.

The chain couples TRBV5-6 to TRBJ2-3; 9 nucleotides line up with TRBD2. J lost 3 bases, V lost 1 base, and 3 bases had no gene match. The CDR3 runs to 15 residues. Germline values: CDR1 SGHDT, CDR2 YYEEEE. DNA for the CDR3: TGTGCCAGCAGCTTGCGGGCGGGAGGGACAGATACGCAGTATTTT. Protein: CASSLRAGGTDTQYF. The whole variable domain, remainder taken from reference TRBV5-6 and TRBJ2-3, is DAGVTQSPTHLIKTRGQQVTLRCSPKSGHDTVSWYQQALGQGPQFIFQYYEEEERQRGNFPDRFSGHQFPNYSSELNVNALLLGDSALYLCASSLRAGGTDTQYFGPGTRLTVL.

J is TRBJ2-3 and V is TRBV5-4; TRBD2 matches at 15 bases. The germline V gene has CDR1 SGHNT and CDR2 YYREEE (reference sequence). The CDR3 runs 15 residues. V dropped 4 bases and J dropped 6; count of bases not matched to a gene: 3. CDR3 bases: TGTGCCAGCAGCCGGACTAGCGGGGGGGCCGATACGCAGTATTTT. Translating it yields CASSRTSGGADTQYF.

The rearrangement joins TRBV5-6 to TRBJ2-7; 10 bases are a match to TRBD2. Germline CDR1 reads SGHDT; CDR2 reads YYEEEE. J was trimmed by 7 bases and V by 7 bases; bases with no gene match: 5. CDR3 length equals 12 residues. CDR3 coding DNA: TGTGCCAGCGCTAGCGGGAGTGGTGAGCAGTACTTC. Protein product: CASASGSGEQYF.